This T cell receptor (beta chain) was found in a study of cytomegalovirus exposure and HLA in healthy donors (dated by TCRdb to 2016 to 2017). For the wider study: According to a later analysis, one platform produced both the 100 to 150 validation repertoires and the 666 repertoires of the first cohort. Along with the approximately 670-subject first cohort, a separate validation cohort of roughly 110 different subjects was used. The study aimed to test whether cataloging public T cell receptors could reveal signatures of past pathogen exposure. High-throughput TCR immunosequencing, statistical association of individual TCRs with disease status, and machine learning were combined to predict cytomegalovirus infection status. What the study reported, not specific to this receptor: In both the original and validation cohorts, the classifier was reported to diagnose cytomegalovirus status with high specificity and sensitivity. A later analysis found that TCRs clustered in the first cohort also tended to co-occur in the 120 validation repertoires, with more than 90% of cluster scores above 0. Across donors, most TCR sequences were observed very rarely, whereas some public TCRs were present in many individuals. In vitro tests confirmed that a few of the cytomegalovirus-associated TCR beta chains recognize cytomegalovirus antigens. The validation cohort had no HLA typing available for a later analysis, so co-occurrence within that cohort was assessed over all 130 or so repertoires. A total of some 180 TCR beta chains were listed by the study as associated with cytomegalovirus. The authors suggested that the approach could potentially be generalized to other disease states and immunological phenotypes.

Donors formed part of the validation cohort, which comprised 95 to 150 subjects and was distinct from the first cohort of 550 to 850 subjects. Receptor amplification or capture employed the immunoSEQ multiplex PCR assay. On the study's bioinformatics: A statistical classification framework was built to diagnose cytomegalovirus status from the catalog of TCR beta chain sequences. The table comes from immuneACCESS by way of TCRdb, which keeps in-frame sequences with V and J called. Part of the clones is missing from these tables; in studies checked, under half for an unresolved V gene and the rest for unknown reasons. That table supplies the V and J calls and clone size; D and trimming were determined from the DNA. A total of around 150,000 clones appear in this sample, 65% to 90% of them only once. The ten largest clones represent 2% to 2.5% of the sample. From the cysteine through the phenylalanine, the CDR3 covers 16 amino acids. Only CDR3 DNA is held: 48 bases, read in frame from base 1. Here V drops 4 bases and J drops 3 bases, and the junction holds 9 bases not matched to any gene. CDR1 and CDR2 (SGHRS, YFSETQ) derive from the germline V gene.

As for this clone: What antigen it recognizes has not been identified. Within one base of it there is no much larger clone, and no base qualities were kept.

The sample comprised PBMCs. The sequence joins TRBV5-1 to TRBJ2-1; 8 middle bases align to TRBD1. The TCR was taken from a woman aged 18-30 years in good health and CMV-seronegative. The CDR3 reads as follows: CASSPTGETGYNEQFF. Read as DNA, the sequence is TGCGCCAGCAGCCCGACAGGGGAGACAGGCTACAATGAGCAGTTCTTC. This CDR3, with the reference TRBV5-1 and TRBJ2-1 proteins standing in past its ends, gives the full variable domain KAGVTQTPRYLIKTRGQQVTLSCSPISGHRSVSWYQQTPGQGLQFLFEYFSETQRNKGNFPGRFSGRQFSNSRSEMNVSTLELGDSALYLCASSPTGETGYNEQFFGPGTRLTVL.